A single sample gave rise to the 29 T cell receptor beta chains below, sequenced in a study of response to subunit inactivated influenza vaccine. TCRdb re-called the RT-PCR reads through MiXCR, storing one row per CDR3 protein. The table lists a few hundred thousand distinct CDR3 sequences, approximately 10% of them singletons. The sample also formed part of further work on T cells expressing NK-cell markers. According to that study: Researchers built TCR beta cDNA using 5'RACE template switching with UMIs.

The specimen was PBMCs from blood, collected on the day of vaccination. The receptors shown here come from a man in his fifties who received an inactivated influenza vaccine.

The V gene is TRBV3-1, the J gene TRBJ2-5; 10 nucleotides line up with TRBD2. The CDR3 sequence is 16 residues long. CDR1 is LGHDT, CDR2 YNNKEL, per germline (reference sequence). The J segment lost 4 bases and the V segment lost 0 bases, leaving 5 bases of the junction unmatched. CDR3 residues: CASSQESGRGLETQYF. CDR3 coding DNA: TGTGCCAGCAGCCAAGAGAGCGGGAGGGGCTTAGAGACCCAGTACTTC.

In its sample, this clonotype was seen a few times. This sequence joins TRBV6-7 and TRBJ2-7; no reliable D call. TRBV6-7 is annotated as an ORF whose role is uncertain. V lost 0 bases and J lost 5, with 14 bases in between. The CDR3 length is 15 residues. The CDR3 loop reads CASSYSGARLHEQYF. CDR3 nucleotide sequence: TGTGCCAGCAGTTACTCCGGAGCCCGGCTCCACGAGCAGTACTTC.

The gene calls are TRBV2 and TRBJ2-2, with a weak D call TRBD1 (5 bases). Trimming removed 3 bases from V and 7 bases from J, with 12 bases in between. The CDR3 runs 14 residues. Germline-derived CDR1 and CDR2 are SNHLY and FYNNEI. The chain's CDR3 is CASSDLTVVGELFF. CDR3 in DNA: TGTGCCAGCAGTGACCTGACAGTAGTCGGGGAGCTGTTTTTT.

The chain recombines TRBV29-1 with TRBJ2-5, with 11 bases identical to TRBD2. This CDR3 spans 17 amino acids. The J segment lost 2 bases and the V segment lost 6 bases, leaving 14 bases of the junction unmatched. Germline V gene sequence: CDR1 SQVTM, CDR2 ANQGSEA. This CDR3 reads CSVQDPLAGGYQETQYF. The CDR3 DNA is TGCAGCGTCCAAGACCCGCTAGCGGGAGGCTATCAAGAGACCCAGTACTTC. The whole variable domain, filled in from reference TRBV29-1 and TRBJ2-5, reads SAVISQKPSRDICQRGTSLTIQCQVDSQVTMMFWYRQQPGQSLTLIATANQGSEATYESGFVIDKFPISRPNLTFSTLTVSNMSPEDSSIYLCSVQDPLAGGYQETQYFGPGTRLLVL.

This clonotype was picked up a small number of times. The chain is built from TRBV5-1 and TRBJ2-3; 8 bases fit TRBD1. The CDR3 totals 16 residues. Per the germline V gene, CDR1 is SGHRS and CDR2 is YFSETQ. V lost 1 base to trimming and J lost 3 bases; unmatched junction nucleotides: 7. CDR3 sequence: CASSLFGQGATDTQYF. CDR3 in DNA: TGCGCCAGCAGCTTGTTTGGGCAGGGGGCAACAGATACGCAGTATTTT.

The chain employs TRBV7-2 and TRBJ2-1; the match to TRBD2 covers 11 bases. V lost 1 base and J lost 11; bases outside the gene matches: 4. Germline CDR1 is SGHTA and CDR2 is FQGNSA. The CDR3 loop spans 14 amino acids. Here the CDR3 DNA reads TGTGCCAGCAGCTTAGTCACTAGCGGGGGTAAGCAGTTCTTC. This sequence encodes CASSLVTSGGKQFF.

The V call is TRBV5-1, the J call TRBJ2-1, with D unclear. The germline CDR1 and CDR2 sequences are SGHRS and YFSETQ. Trimming removed 2 bases from V and 4 bases from J, with 22 bases in between. The CDR3 extends over 18 amino acids. The CDR3 sequence is CASSLATTPLPPYNEQFF. DNA of the CDR3: TGCGCCAGCAGCTTAGCGACGACACCTCTACCCCCTTACAATGAGCAGTTCTTC. Complete variable domain (other parts from reference TRBV5-1 and TRBJ2-1): KAGVTQTPRYLIKTRGQQVTLSCSPISGHRSVSWYQQTPGQGLQFLFEYFSETQRNKGNFPGRFSGRQFSNSRSEMNVSTLELGDSALYLCASSLATTPLPPYNEQFFGPGTRLTVL.

The chain employs TRBV7-2 and TRBJ2-1; TRBD2 is a possible D gene (6 bases). Germline CDR1 SGHTA, CDR2 FQGNSA. CDR3 size: 15 residues. V was cut by 4 bases and J by 6 bases, with 16 bases left in between. CDR3 amino acids: CASSSIAAGGNEQFF. CDR3 nucleotides: TGTGCCAGCAGCTCGATAGCGGCCGGGGGCAATGAGCAGTTCTTC. Combining the CDR3 with reference TRBV7-2 and TRBJ2-1 gives the whole variable domain GAGVSQSPSNKVTEKGKDVELRCDPISGHTALYWYRQSLGQGLEFLIYFQGNSAPDKSGLPSDRFSAERTGGSVSTLTIQRTQQEDSAVYLCASSSIAAGGNEQFFGPGTRLTVL.

This clonotype came up a few times. The V gene is TRBV6-2 or TRBV6-3, the J gene TRBJ1-1, with no clear D. This CDR3 contains 14 residues. CDR1 and CDR2 from the germline V gene are MNHEY and SVGEGT. Trimming stripped 6 bases from V and 7 bases from J, with 18 bases between. CDR3 coding DNA: TGTGCCAGCAGCTCCCCACGGGTCCAGAATGAAGCTTTCTTT. This gives the protein CASSSPRVQNEAFF.

The V gene is TRBV3-1, the J gene TRBJ2-1; D may be TRBD2 (6 bases). The germline gives CDR1 LGHDT, CDR2 YNNKEL (reference sequence). This CDR3 has 17 residues. The ends were cut back, 0 bases at V and 7 bases at J, with 19 bases in the middle. Here the CDR3 DNA reads TGTGCCAGCAGCCAAGATCTGGCGGGCTACGGGGGTAATGAGCAGTTCTTC. This translates into CASSQDLAGYGGNEQFF.

This clonotype appeared a few times. The chain combines TRBV9 with TRBJ2-5; D gene uncertain. This CDR3 is 13 amino acids long. CDR1 SGDLS and CDR2 YYNGEE come from the germline V gene. V was cut by 0 bases and J by 4 bases, with 7 bases left in between. The CDR3 loop reads CASSVEGVETQYF. CDR3 nucleotide sequence: TGTGCCAGCAGCGTAGAAGGTGTAGAGACCCAGTACTTC.

This clonotype was observed a few times. V and J are TRBV6-1 and TRBJ2-1; D call uncertain. CDR3 length: 15 amino acids. V lost 6 bases, J lost 0 bases, and 12 bases lay in between. CDR1 is MNHNS and CDR2 is SASEGT in the germline V gene. CDR3 residues: CASRRTYGSYNEQFF. The CDR3 DNA reads as TGTGCCAGCAGACGGACGTACGGCTCCTACAATGAGCAGTTCTTC.

This clonotype has just one count. The CDR3 protein is CASSHHPAGDYEQYF. Written as DNA, the CDR3 is TGTGCCAGCAGCCATCACCCAGCGGGGGATTACGAGCAGTACTTC. The J gene is TRBJ2-7, the V gene TRBV4-2; the match to TRBD2 covers 8 bases. This CDR3 contains 15 residues. V trimming: 3 bases; J trimming: 4 bases; junction bases outside the gene matches: 8. CDR1 is LGHNA, CDR2 YNFKEQ, per germline.

This clonotype was counted only a few times. CDR3 loop: CASSQDTTVHSGNTIYF. The CDR3 DNA is TGTGCCAGCAGCCAAGATACCACCGTCCACTCTGGAAACACCATATATTTT. This chain links TRBV3-1 with TRBJ1-3; no reliable D call. CDR1 is LGHDT, CDR2 YNNKEL, per germline (reference sequence). CDR3 length equals 17 residues. The V end was cut by 0 bases, the J end by 0 bases, with 12 bases between.

At least ten counts were recorded for this clonotype. The J gene is TRBJ2-1, the V gene TRBV4-2; 10 positions agree with TRBD1. Germline-derived CDR1 and CDR2 are LGHNA and YNFKEQ. CDR3 length: 16 amino acids. With V trimmed by 4 bases and J by 9 bases, 12 bases remained unmatched. The CDR3 loop reads CASSRDLGQGYREQFF. DNA of the CDR3: TGTGCCAGCAGCCGGGACCTGGGACAGGGGTATCGTGAGCAGTTCTTC.

The rearrangement links TRBV12-3 or TRBV12-4 to TRBJ2-2; TRBD2 agrees at 12 bases. The CDR3 length is 15 residues. The V gene end was trimmed by 7 bases and the J gene end by 5 bases; junction bases not matched to a gene: 5. CDR3 sequence (DNA): TGTGCCAGCATCTTACTAGCGGGAGGAACCGGGGAGCTGTTTTTT. It encodes CASILLAGGTGELFF.

At least ten counts were recorded for this clonotype. CDR3 sequence: CASSQDGGHEQYF. CDR3 in DNA: TGCGCCAGCAGCCAAGATGGAGGCCACGAGCAGTACTTC. The chain is built from TRBV4-3 and TRBJ2-7, with D perhaps matching TRBD2 (5 bases). Germline CDR1 LGHNA, CDR2 YSLEER. Trimming removed 0 bases from V and 5 bases from J, with 8 bases in between. This CDR3 has 13 residues.

In this sample, this clonotype turned up a few times. The chain uses TRBV29-1 and TRBJ2-7; TRBD1 is a possible D gene (5 bases). This CDR3 contains 12 residues. Germline V gives CDR1 SQVTM, CDR2 ANQGSEA. The V and J ends lost 4 bases and 4 bases respectively, with 11 bases between them. In DNA, the CDR3 is TGCAGCGTTGCGCAGGGTGGTTACGAGCAGTACTTC. Translation: CSVAQGGYEQYF.

This clonotype was counted only a few times. The V call is TRBV30, the J call TRBJ1-2, with TRBD1 identical over 8 bases. Trimming at V came to 2 bases and at J to 5 bases, leaving 10 bases not matched to a gene. Germline loops: CDR1 GTSNPN, CDR2 SVGIG (reference sequence). The CDR3 contains 15 residues. The CDR3 DNA is TGTGCCTGGAGTCGCCAACTACAGGGGGGATATGGCTACACCTTC. This sequence encodes CAWSRQLQGGYGYTF.

This clonotype has at least ten counts. The chain uses TRBV29-1 and TRBJ1-2; weak D call: TRBD1 (5 bases). The CDR3 is 13 residues long. The V end lost 4 bases, the J end lost 2 bases, and 11 bases lay between the germline ends. Germline V lookup: CDR1 SQVTM, CDR2 ANQGSEA. The CDR3 protein is CSVVGRQNYGYTF. In DNA form, the CDR3 reads TGCAGCGTTGTGGGGCGGCAAAACTATGGCTACACCTTC.

This clonotype came up a few times. The CDR3 sequence: CATSRDRYMSSYEQYF. The DNA of the CDR3 is TGTGCCACCAGCAGAGATCGGTACATGAGCTCCTACGAGCAGTACTTC. The gene calls are TRBV15 and TRBJ2-7, with D uncertain. The V gene's germline CDR1 is LNHNV and CDR2 YYDKDF (reference sequence). The CDR3 consists of 16 residues. Trimming removed 0 bases at V and 0 bases at J, with 12 bases between. Supplemented by reference TRBV15 and TRBJ2-7, the full variable domain reads DAMVIQNPRYQVTQFGKPVTLSCSQTLNHNVMYWYQQKSSQAPKLLFHYYDKDFNNEADTPDNFQSRRPNTSFCFLDIRSPGLGDTAMYLCATSRDRYMSSYEQYFGPGTRLTVT.

This clonotype has more than one count but fewer than ten. This CDR3 reads CASSLGVASPYTEAFF. Written as DNA, the CDR3 is TGTGCCAGCAGCTTAGGAGTGGCGAGTCCGTACACTGAAGCTTTCTTT. The chain uses TRBV11-2 and TRBJ1-1; D unresolved. Germline loops: CDR1 SGHAT, CDR2 FQNNGV. The CDR3 extends over 16 amino acids. Trimming stripped 1 base from V and 3 bases from J, with 15 bases between.

This chain uses TRBV20-1 with TRBJ2-7; D gene unclear. This CDR3 has 15 amino acids. Germline V CDR1 and CDR2: DFQATT, SNEGSKA (reference sequence). Trimming removed 3 bases at V and 2 bases at J, with 17 bases between. The CDR3 DNA reads TGCAGTGCTAGTACGGGCATGCAAGTCGCCTACGAGCAGTACTTC. Translated: CSASTGMQVAYEQYF.

A few counts support this clonotype. The V call is TRBV10-3, the J call TRBJ2-3; D unclear. The CDR3 length is 13 residues. V dropped 4 bases and J dropped 5 bases, with 10 bases sitting between them. Germline V gene data show CDR1 as ENHRY and CDR2 as SYGVKD. CDR3 region: CAISVDWGDTQYF. The DNA for the CDR3 is TGTGCCATCAGTGTAGACTGGGGAGATACGCAGTATTTT.

In its sample, this clonotype was seen many times. V is TRBV5-1 and J is TRBJ2-1; TRBD2 agrees at 8 bases. Looked up from germline, CDR1 is SGHRS and CDR2 is YFSETQ. CDR3 length equals 14 residues. With 3 bases clipped from V and 9 bases from J, the junction kept 8 bases outside the gene matches. The DNA for the CDR3 is TGCGCCAGCAGCTGGGGGGGGACTAGTCCTGAGCAGTTCTTC. Translating it yields CASSWGGTSPEQFF.

The V call is TRBV20-1, the J call TRBJ2-1, with D possibly matching TRBD1 (7 bases). Trimming cost V 4 bases and J 4 bases, with 20 bases left between them. Per the germline V gene, CDR1 is DFQATT and CDR2 is SNEGSKA (reference sequence). The CDR3 covers 16 residues. Here the CDR3 DNA reads TGCAGTGCTACCTCCCCGACCGCAGGGGGGTACAATGAGCAGTTCTTC. Protein product: CSATSPTAGGYNEQFF.

This clonotype was observed a handful of times. The chain links TRBV20-1 to TRBJ2-7; D is uncertain. The CDR3 length is 14 residues. CDR1 is DFQATT, CDR2 SNEGSKA, per germline (reference sequence). V lost 6 bases and J lost 6, with 21 bases in between. CDR3 DNA sequence: TGCAGTGCCCCCAAGGGAAACGGGCCTCTCGAGCAGTACTTC. Protein sequence: CSAPKGNGPLEQYF.

This clonotype was counted ten times or more. V is TRBV5-1 and J is TRBJ2-2; no reliable D call. Per the germline V gene, CDR1 is SGHRS and CDR2 is YFSETQ. The CDR3 length is 14 residues. Trimming took 0 bases from V and 6 from J, leaving 9 bases between them. CDR3 nucleotide sequence: TGCGCCAGCAGCTTGGTTTTGGGATCCGGGGAGCTGTTTTTT. It encodes CASSLVLGSGELFF.

The V and J genes are TRBV5-1 and TRBJ2-7; 11 positions match TRBD2. Germline CDR1 and CDR2: SGHRS and YFSETQ. Unmatched junction bases numbered 3, after V lost 3 bases and J lost 4 bases. The CDR3 sequence is 14 residues long. The CDR3 sequence is CASSSTSGEYEQYF. For the CDR3, the DNA is TGCGCCAGCAGCTCGACTAGCGGGGAATACGAGCAGTACTTC.